This TCR beta chain was retrieved from a study of cytomegalovirus exposure and HLA in healthy donors. Study-level findings and limits: Among TCR beta chains, those listed as cytomegalovirus-associated numbered around 180.

Germline lookup yields CDR1 SGDLS and CDR2 YYNGEE. Trimming left V 1 base short and J 2 bases short, with 11 bases between. This CDR3 contains 15 residues. Regarding this clone: Its antigen is unknown.

Only in-frame clones appear in the TCRdb table, and some are missing; sequencing was by immunoSEQ multiplex PCR. This sample has 95,000 to 150,000 clones, with roughly 93% found just once. The J gene is TRBJ2-3, the V gene TRBV9; D might be TRBD1 (6 bases). The sequencing input was PBMCs. This sequence originates from a woman in her late teens or twenties in good health and CMV-seronegative. DNA of the CDR3: TGTGCCAGCAGCGTAACAGGGTTCCCCACAGATACGCAGTATTTT. This codes for CASSVTGFPTDTQYF.